These 7 T cell receptor beta chains were sequenced from one sample in a study of blood T cell repertoires in COVID-19. Clones were read by immunoSEQ multiplex PCR, and TCRdb kept only the in-frame ones, dropping some. The data contain around 140,000 clones, 81% of them singletons. Sequenced: peripheral blood. These receptor sequences come from a woman aged 55 to 70 with active or convalescent COVID-19.

This clone came up a few times. This chain connects TRBV2 to TRBJ2-7; D is possibly TRBD2 (6 bases). The ends were cut back, 6 bases at V and 3 bases at J, with 12 bases in the middle. The CDR3 totals 13 residues. Per the germline V gene, CDR1 is SNHLY and CDR2 is FYNNEI. The CDR3 spells CASRGTRDYEQYV. The CDR3 DNA sequence: TGTGCCAGCAGGGGGACTCGCGACTACGAGCAGTACGTC.

This chain connects TRBV14 to TRBJ2-7; 11 positions match TRBD2. Trimming at V came to 4 bases and at J to 1 base, leaving 6 bases not matched to a gene. This CDR3 is 16 amino acids long. Germline CDR1 is SGHDN and CDR2 is FVKESK. The CDR3 DNA sequence: TGTGCCAGCAGCCGCATCGGGACTAGCGGTTCCTACGAGCAGTACTTC. Amino acids: CASSRIGTSGSYEQYF.

This sequence joins TRBV6-5 and TRBJ1-1; TRBD1 might be the D (6 bases). This CDR3 contains 16 residues. Trimming left V 0 bases short and J 1 base short, with 12 bases between. Germline CDR1 and CDR2: MNHEY and SVGAGI. In nucleotides, the CDR3 is TGTGCCAGCAGTTACTCGATCTCAGGGGCGAACACTGAAGCTTTCTTT. This encodes CASSYSISGANTEAFF.

The rearrangement joins TRBV28 to TRBJ1-6; D not certain. V lost 7 bases and J lost 7, with 8 bases in between. Germline CDR1 MDHEN, CDR2 SYDVKM. This CDR3 region has 12 residues. CDR3 amino acids: CASNYGNSPLHF. DNA of the CDR3: TGTGCCAGCAATTACGGGAATTCACCCCTCCACTTT.

The rearrangement joins TRBV5-1 to TRBJ1-5, with D hard to call. Trimming shortened V by 0 bases and J by 0 bases, and 7 bases separated the two germline ends. Germline CDR1 and CDR2: SGHRS and YFSETQ. The CDR3 consists of 15 residues. This CDR3 is CASSLGSYSNQPQHF. CDR3 DNA: TGCGCCAGCAGCTTGGGCAGTTATAGCAATCAGCCCCAGCATTTT.

A few counts support this clone. V is TRBV6-2 or TRBV6-3 and J is TRBJ2-7; 8 bases fit TRBD2. This CDR3 has 15 amino acids. Trimming cost V 5 bases and J 4 bases; bases outside gene matches: 10. CDR1 and CDR2 (germline): MNHEY, SVGEGT. CDR3 sequence: CASSRSGTRAYEQYF. As DNA, the CDR3 is TGTGCCAGCAGTCGTTCCGGGACTAGGGCTTACGAGCAGTACTTC.

J is TRBJ2-1 and V is TRBV4-1; 7 nucleotides agree with TRBD2. Germline lookup yields CDR1 MGHRA and CDR2 YSYEKL. V shed 4 bases, J shed 0 bases, and the junction held 9 bases outside the gene matches. This CDR3 is 17 amino acids long. The CDR3 region is CASSPVAAGRSYNEQFF. The DNA of the CDR3 is TGCGCCAGCAGCCCTGTGGCAGCGGGGCGCTCCTACAATGAGCAGTTCTTC.